This T cell receptor beta chain was sequenced during a study of CD8+ T cells in alopecia areata. The wider study: At a dose of 5 to 10 mg twice daily, oral tofacitinib was given to treated patients.

Germline loops: CDR1 SQVTM, CDR2 ANQGSEA. The CDR3 runs 12 residues. Between the trimmed V and J ends, which lost 6 bases and 3 bases, there was a span of 9 bases. RNA, once extracted, was reverse transcribed into cDNA for use as the sequencing template. The assay was immunoSEQ multiplex PCR, and TCRdb's table has in-frame clones only and misses some. Of roughly 250,000 clones listed, roughly two thirds are singletons. The receptor comes from a human donor with alopecia areata. The chain combines TRBV29-1 with TRBJ2-1; D is uncertain. Source: CD4+ T cells sorted from blood, taken at week 0. Here the CDR3 reads CSVLMGYNEQFF. CDR3 bases: TGCAGCGTCCTAATGGGCTACAATGAGCAGTTCTTC.